Presented here are 25 T cell receptor beta chains from one specimen sequenced in a study of Graves' ophthalmopathy and Graves' hyperthyroidism. The TCR beta CDR3 regions underwent amplification from RNA transcripts. First-round RT-PCR with HTBI primers preceded a second-round multiplex PCR. TCRdb reprocessed the multiplex PCR reads with MiXCR, giving one entry per CDR3 protein. The sample has hundreds of thousands of distinct CDR3 sequences, roughly two fifths seen once. The specimen sequenced was peripheral blood. These receptors were taken from an adult man with Graves' ophthalmopathy.

This clonotype was recorded once. The chain combines TRBV20-1 with TRBJ1-1; TRBD1 aligns across 8 bases. CDR1 is DFQATT and CDR2 is SNEGSKA in the germline V gene (reference sequence). V gave up 5 bases and J gave up 4 bases; unmatched junction bases: 12. The CDR3 length is 15 residues. The CDR3 region has the DNA TGCAGTGCTGCAACCGTGGACAGGGAAAGCACTGAAGCTTTCTTT. As protein: CSAATVDRESTEAFF.

Many counts were recorded for this clonotype. The chain carries TRBV7-9 and TRBJ2-7; D is perhaps TRBD1 or TRBD2 (5 bases each). The CDR3 is 15 amino acids. Germline V gives CDR1 SEHNR, CDR2 FQNEAQ (reference sequence). The V and J ends lost 1 base and 1 base respectively, with 11 bases between them. DNA for the CDR3: TGTGCCAGCAGCTTAGGGGGACCGCAATCCTACGAGCAGTACTTC. Translation gives CASSLGGPQSYEQYF.

The table lists this clonotype with a few counts. The chain recombines TRBV12-3 or TRBV12-4 with TRBJ1-1; the D gene is possibly TRBD1 (6 bases). Trimming shortened V by 7 bases and J by 4 bases, and 22 bases separated the two germline ends. CDR3 size: 16 residues. CDR3 protein: CASTSDGGVGGTEAFF. The CDR3 DNA is TGTGCCAGCACTTCCGACGGCGGGGTAGGGGGCACTGAAGCTTTCTTT.

The chain uses TRBV7-2 and TRBJ2-7, with 15 bases identical to TRBD2. This CDR3 spans 18 amino acids. Trimming removed 5 bases from V and 4 bases from J; junction bases left unmatched: 12. The germline gives CDR1 SGHTA, CDR2 FQGNSA. CDR3 DNA sequence: TGTGCCAGCAGCCAAGGGGGACTAGCGGGAGGTCCGGGGTACGAGCAGTACTTC. This encodes CASSQGGLAGGPGYEQYF. The variable domain in full, completed from reference TRBV7-2 and TRBJ2-7, reads GAGVSQSPSNKVTEKGKDVELRCDPISGHTALYWYRQSLGQGLEFLIYFQGNSAPDKSGLPSDRFSAERTGGSVSTLTIQRTQQEDSAVYLCASSQGGLAGGPGYEQYFGPGTRLTVT.

As concerns this clonotype: The CDR3 does not end in the conserved phenylalanine or tryptophan, so this is likely a read error. This chain joins TRBV11-3 and TRBJ2-5, with D possibly matching TRBD2 (6 bases). CDR1 is SGHNT, CDR2 YENEEA, per germline. V shed 5 bases and J shed 5 bases, with 18 bases lying between them. The CDR3 loop spans 15 amino acids. The CDR3 is CASSPRTITGETQYC. CDR3 coding DNA: TGTGCCAGCAGCCCTAGGACTATAACTGGGGAGACCCAGTACTGC.

In its sample, this clonotype was seen once. J is TRBJ1-2 and V is TRBV29-1, with TRBD1 as a possible D gene (5 bases). This CDR3 region has 15 residues. The V end was cut by 4 bases, the J end by 0 bases, with 15 bases between. Germline V lookup: CDR1 SQVTM, CDR2 ANQGSEA. The CDR3 DNA reads TGCAGCGTTGTGCGGGGCGGGAAAACTAACTATGGCTACACCTTC. Translated, it gives CSVVRGGKTNYGYTF.

This clonotype was counted a single time. Sequence at one end of the junction differs from germline and may be a read error. This chain uses TRBV7-9 with TRBJ2-2, with 8 bases lining up with TRBD2. The length of the CDR3 is 15 residues. Germline V gives CDR1 SEHNR, CDR2 FQNEAQ (reference sequence). The CDR3 spells CASSQEAGGAEELFF. CDR3 bases: TGCGCCAGCAGCCAAGAGGCCGGGGGGGCCGAGGAGCTGTTTTTT.

The rearrangement links TRBV20-1 to TRBJ1-3, with a weak D call TRBD1 (5 bases). Germline CDR1 and CDR2: DFQATT and SNEGSKA (reference sequence). The CDR3 runs to 13 residues. Trimming pared 5 bases from V and 3 bases from J, leaving 11 bases between. The DNA of the CDR3 is TGCAGTGCTTTGGGCAGGGTTGGAAACACCATATATTTT. It translates to CSALGRVGNTIYF.

This clonotype was seen at least ten times. The V and J genes are TRBV5-1 and TRBJ2-7; the D is unclear. CDR1 is SGHRS and CDR2 is YFSETQ in the germline V gene. The CDR3 runs 16 residues. The V gene lost 1 base and the J gene lost 3 bases, with 17 bases spanning the gap. The CDR3 DNA follows: TGCGCCAGCAGCTTGTCAGCAGTCCGGACGAGCTACGAGCAGTACTTC. Protein: CASSLSAVRTSYEQYF.

V gene TRBV4-1 combines with J gene TRBJ2-7; 8 bases are shared with TRBD1. The CDR3 extends over 15 amino acids. Germline V CDR1 and CDR2: MGHRA, YSYEKL. V dropped 3 bases and J dropped 0; count of bases not matched to a gene: 4. The CDR3 here is CASSHRDRSSYEQYF. CDR3 DNA: TGCGCCAGCAGCCACCGGGACAGGAGCTCCTACGAGCAGTACTTC.

The chain is built from TRBV9 and TRBJ1-6; D unclear. There are 15 residues in the CDR3. Looked up from germline, CDR1 is SGDLS and CDR2 is YYNGEE. V lost 4 bases and J lost 4, with 12 bases in between. Here the CDR3 DNA reads TGTGCCAGCAGCCTGCGGGCCTCATATAATTCACCCCTCCACTTT. Translating it yields CASSLRASYNSPLHF.

This clonotype has just a few counts. The J gene is TRBJ2-2, the V gene TRBV7-2; 7 bases are shared with TRBD2. Germline V gives CDR1 SGHTA, CDR2 FQGNSA. The V and J ends lost 7 bases and 5 bases, in that order; junction bases with no gene match: 10. The CDR3 length is 15 residues. This CDR3 is CASTLWGGGTGELFF. CDR3 DNA: TGTGCCAGCACCCTGTGGGGGGGAGGAACCGGGGAGCTGTTTTTT.

At least ten counts were recorded for this clonotype. The J gene is TRBJ1-5, the V gene TRBV7-9, with a tentative D call TRBD1 (5 bases). CDR1 SEHNR and CDR2 FQNEAQ come from the germline V gene (reference sequence). The CDR3 consists of 15 residues. V shed 5 bases and J shed 2 bases, with 13 bases lying between them. For the CDR3, the DNA is TGTGCCAGCAGCGCGGACAAGGACGGCAATCAGCCCCAGCATTTT. As protein: CASSADKDGNQPQHF. The full variable domain, its missing parts supplied by reference TRBV7-9 and TRBJ1-5, is DTGVSQNPRHKITKRGQNVTFRCDPISEHNRLYWYRQTLGQGPEFLTYFQNEAQLEKSRLLSDRFSAERPKGSFSTLEIQRTEQGDSAMYLCASSADKDGNQPQHFGDGTRLSIL.

This clonotype was recorded many times. The V gene is TRBV29-1, the J gene TRBJ2-7; TRBD1 agrees at 9 bases. The CDR3 has 15 amino acids. Germline loops: CDR1 SQVTM, CDR2 ANQGSEA. The ends lost 6 bases at V and 5 bases at J; junction bases unmatched: 14. The CDR3 DNA reads TGCAGCGTCGTTAAGTCGGGACAGGGCAGGAACGAGCAGTACTTC. Translation gives CSVVKSGQGRNEQYF.

The chain links TRBV2 to TRBJ2-5; D gene unclear. The end of the DNA is better explained by TRBJ2-4, so the J call may be wrong. The CDR3 covers 13 residues. Germline lookup yields CDR1 SNHLY and CDR2 FYNNEI. The CDR3 bases are TGTGCCAGCAGTGAGACTGGGTGGAGCATTCAGTACTTC. Translation: CASSETGWSIQYF.

This chain connects TRBV29-1 to TRBJ1-1, with D possibly being TRBD1 (5 bases). V lost 7 bases, J lost 2 bases, and 14 bases lay in between. CDR1 is SQVTM, CDR2 ANQGSEA, per germline. The CDR3 runs to 13 residues. CDR3 nucleotides: TGCAGCGGGGGCAGCTCTGGAAACACTGAAGCTTTCTTT. It yields the protein CSGGSSGNTEAFF.

This clonotype appeared once. The chain employs TRBV11-2 and TRBJ2-7, with a tentative D call TRBD1 (6 bases). Germline CDR1 reads SGHAT; CDR2 reads FQNNGV. CDR3 length: 15 amino acids. Trimming left V 5 bases short and J 6 bases short, with 20 bases between. The CDR3 is CASSVTGQGWGEQYF. The CDR3 DNA reads TGTGCCAGCAGCGTCACAGGGCAGGGTTGGGGCGAGCAGTACTTC.

This clonotype was picked up many times. The genes are TRBV20-1 and TRBJ2-5; D gene uncertain. V shed 1 base and J shed 2 bases, with 11 bases lying between them. Looked up from germline, CDR1 is DFQATT and CDR2 is SNEGSKA (reference sequence). The length of the CDR3 is 14 residues. The CDR3 here is CSARVRDKQETQYF. CDR3 sequence (DNA): TGCAGTGCTAGAGTTAGGGATAAACAAGAGACCCAGTACTTC.

As concerns this clonotype: With a much larger clone just one base away, this may be a read error. The chain carries TRBV7-9 and TRBJ2-5, with no clear D. This CDR3 is 13 amino acids long. Germline V gives CDR1 SEHNR, CDR2 FQNEAQ (reference sequence). The DNA of the CDR3 is TGTACCAGCAGCTGGTCTTGGGAAGAGACCCAGTACTTC. As protein: CTSSWSWEETQYF.

The V call is TRBV2, the J call TRBJ2-5, with a weak D call TRBD2 (5 bases). The V end lost 3 bases, the J end lost 2 bases, and 13 bases lay between the germline ends. This CDR3 contains 15 residues. Germline V gene sequence: CDR1 SNHLY, CDR2 FYNNEI. The CDR3 spells CASSESGRRQETQYF. For the CDR3, the DNA is TGTGCCAGCAGTGAGAGCGGACGTCGACAAGAGACCCAGTACTTC.

The CDR3 DNA sequence: TGTGCCAGCAGCGGACAGCATTTT. This sequence encodes CASSGQHF. V and J are TRBV7-9 and TRBJ1-5; the D is unclear. The ends were cut back, 5 bases at V and 13 bases at J, with 3 bases in the middle. Germline CDR1 reads SEHNR; CDR2 reads FQNEAQ (reference sequence). The CDR3 covers 8 residues.

This clonotype was seen at least ten times. V and J are TRBV7-9 and TRBJ1-2; the D is unclear. V lost 6 bases to trimming and J lost 5 bases, with 22 bases between them. Germline loops: CDR1 SEHNR, CDR2 FQNEAQ (reference sequence). The CDR3 has 16 residues. CDR3 sequence (DNA): TGTGCCAGCAGTTCCGGGCTAAACATGGTTAATTATGGCTACACCTTC. This sequence encodes CASSSGLNMVNYGYTF.

This clonotype was detected a few times. This chain uses TRBV27 with TRBJ2-5; either TRBD1 or TRBD2 may supply D (5 bases each). Trimming shortened V by 8 bases and J by 7 bases, and 14 bases separated the two germline ends. Germline values: CDR1 MNHEY, CDR2 SMNVEV (reference sequence). The CDR3 runs 12 residues. The CDR3 sequence is CASVDSRGTQYF. The CDR3 DNA sequence: TGTGCCAGCGTAGACAGCCGGGGGACCCAGTACTTC.

The rearrangement uses TRBV4-2 and TRBJ1-2; D call uncertain. Trimming took off 0 bases at V and 8 bases at J, with 10 bases between the two ends. Germline V gene sequence: CDR1 LGHNA, CDR2 YNFKEQ. The CDR3 is 13 residues long. CDR3 in amino acids: CASSQDPAGGYTF. For the CDR3, the DNA is TGTGCCAGCAGCCAAGACCCGGCCGGGGGCTACACCTTC.

There are a few counts of this clonotype. The V and J genes are TRBV7-8 and TRBJ1-2, with 7 bases aligning to TRBD1. The CDR3 has 14 amino acids. Losses at the gene ends were 1 base for V and 7 bases for J; bases not matched to a gene: 6. Looked up from germline, CDR1 is SGHVS and CDR2 is FQNEAQ. CDR3 loop: CASSLGQGPTGYTF. CDR3 nucleotides: TGTGCCAGCAGCTTAGGACAGGGCCCCACTGGCTACACCTTC.